This entry concerns a single T cell receptor (beta chain). Its antigen is not yet known. The sequence runs out 3 residues before the end of the CDR3; the remainder is reconstructed from the germline J gene. This sample was taken from a study of T cells in women clearing cervical HPV infection (dated by TCRdb to the late 2010s). With regard to the full study: The cases were under 30 women with histologically confirmed HPV16-related CIN3 or worse, and 2 of these cases were invasive cancers. Controls were 25 or so women whose single incident HPV16 infection cleared within 12 months without precancer or cancer developing. Blood from cases was drawn at the visit where the lesion was first identified, while blood from controls was drawn once the infection was no longer detected. For cases, the median interval between lesion detection and blood sampling was about 140 days, with an interquartile range of roughly 80 to 230 days. Since only a few of the women had HLA typing available, the possibility that HLA type was acting as a confounder could not be ruled out. This exploratory proof-of-principle case-control study, nested within the Guanacaste HPV Natural History Study in Costa Rica, compared TCR repertoires among women with different cervical HPV16 outcomes. Cases and controls were matched on age within five years and on year of sample collection. A median age of approximately 30 years was observed in cases versus under 40 in controls, and no significant differences in baseline characteristics were found. In the parent cohort, 10,049 women aged 18 or older were enrolled in Guanacaste, Costa Rica, during about 1993 to 1995 and then followed for under nine years. As quality controls, five blinded duplicates were added to each group, bringing the total to roughly 60 samples made up of around 50 participants and approximately ten replicates.

Every participant had a single incident cervical HPV16 infection, and prevalent HPV16 infections were excluded. Cervical HPV DNA was detected with MY09/MY11 PCR, and genotyping was done by dot-blot hybridization. About 15 mL of heparinized blood were centrifuged, and the buffy coat was split into aliquots, frozen at -30 degrees C, and then kept at -80 degrees C. Genomic DNA was extracted from buffy coat specimens using QIAGEN kits. V and J are trimmed by 9 bases and 4 bases, and the gene matches miss 12 bases of the junction. The CDR3 spans 15 residues, from the cysteine through the phenylalanine. Sequencing covers 36 bases of the CDR3, shown here with the frame starting at base 1. Taken from the germline V gene (reference sequence), the CDR1 and CDR2 loops are LNHDA and SQIVND. TCR beta CDR3 regions were amplified by multiplex PCR from an average of roughly 1.1 ug genomic DNA per sample using the immunoSEQ assay. Primer bias was corrected in the assay by using a complete synthetic TCR repertoire to establish an amplification baseline. The amplicons were sequenced on the Illumina platform. Regarding the original processing steps: Sequences were error-corrected by clustering with frequency ratios and a modified nearest-neighbor algorithm and were then analyzed in the immunoSEQ Analyzer with IMGT gene definitions. At each rarefaction depth, TCR richness and evenness were averaged across 20 rarefaction repeats, and any sample with fewer sequences than the depth was left out. Wilcoxon rank sum tests with FDR correction were used to compare relative abundances of V, D and J genes between the groups. Blinded duplicates gave an intraclass correlation of approximately 96% for TCR richness and an average of roughly 76% across about 65 gene segments. TCRdb holds this immuneACCESS table with in-frame rearrangements only. Some clones are missing; in checked studies, unresolved V genes explain under half, and the rest has no known cause. V, J and clone size are those of that table, while D and trimming were read from the DNA. The sample table on file contains tens of thousands of clones. The ten largest make up approximately 8.4% of the sample.

Findings and caveats that apply to the study as a whole: The cross-sectional design could not show whether the associations came before the infection or were a result of it, and neither effector/memory subsets nor HPV-specific T cells were isolated. T-cell numbers per sample were unknown, so richness differences could reflect varying T-cell content rather than repertoire biology. CIN3+ cases had significantly higher TCR repertoire richness than controls across sequencing depths, but evenness did not differ between the groups. Random forest classifiers that combined richness and V gene abundances separated cases from controls with an estimated AUC of around 0.8. TRBV6-7 relative abundance was lower in cases than in controls (roughly 0.11% versus 0.16%; Bonferroni P = 0.0008).

This clonotype was sampled from a woman between 18 and 75 years old with a cervical HPV16 infection that either progressed to CIN3+ or cleared (not recorded which). The chain links TRBV19 with TRBJ1-5, with 7 bases in between that match TRBD1. Sample: blood buffy coat. The CDR3 in this case is CASANRDRLNQPQHF. Incomplete CDR3 DNA: TGTGCCAGCGCTAACCGGGACAGACTTAATCAGCCC.